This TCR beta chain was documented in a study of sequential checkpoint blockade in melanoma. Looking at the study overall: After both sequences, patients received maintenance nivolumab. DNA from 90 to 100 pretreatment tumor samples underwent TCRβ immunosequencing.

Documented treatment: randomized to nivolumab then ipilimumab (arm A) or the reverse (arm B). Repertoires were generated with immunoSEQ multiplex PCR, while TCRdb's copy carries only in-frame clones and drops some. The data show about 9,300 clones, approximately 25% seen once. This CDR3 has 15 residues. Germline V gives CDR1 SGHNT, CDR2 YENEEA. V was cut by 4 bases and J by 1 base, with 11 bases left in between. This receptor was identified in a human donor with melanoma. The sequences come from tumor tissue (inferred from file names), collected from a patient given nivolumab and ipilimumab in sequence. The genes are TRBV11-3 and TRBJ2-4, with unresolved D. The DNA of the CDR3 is TGTGCCAGCAGCTCAACTACACGGGCCAAAAACATTCAGTACTTC. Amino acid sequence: CASSSTTRAKNIQYF.